Listed below are T cell receptor beta chains from one sample, sequenced in a study of response to subunit inactivated influenza vaccine. Using its own MiXCR run on the RT-PCR reads, TCRdb lists one record per CDR3 protein. The table includes roughly 170,000 distinct CDR3 sequences, around a tenth detected once. The starting material was non-naive T cells sorted from PBMCs, obtained on the day of vaccination. All receptors derive from a man aged 45 to 65 who received an inactivated influenza vaccine. Both conserved end residues are part of each CDR3. The D gene is left open where the match is weak. Rows give clone size only sometimes, using once, few, many, or a class for an expanded clone.

clone size	D gene	V gene	CDR3 length	J gene	CDR3 DNA	CDR3 protein
-	-	TRBV4-1	14	TRBJ2-7	TGCGCCAGCAGCCCTTGGGGAGGGGGCTACGAGCAGTACTTC	CASSPWGGGYEQYF
-	TRBD1	TRBV6-2/TRBV6-3	16	TRBJ2-7	TGTGCCAGCAGTTACTCTGGGACAGAGAACTCCTACGAGCAGTACTTC	CASSYSGTENSYEQYF
many	TRBD1	TRBV7-2	14	TRBJ1-1	TGTGCCAGCAGCTTACTAGGGGGCAACACTGAAGCTTTCTTT	CASSLLGGNTEAFF
-	-	TRBV6-1	15	TRBJ1-5	TGTGCCAGCAAGCCGGGACGGACTAGCAATCAGCCCCAGCATTTT	CASKPGRTSNQPQHF
-	TRBD2	TRBV6-2/TRBV6-3	15	TRBJ2-1	TGTGCCAGCAGAAAAGGGCGGGAGGGCTACAATGAGCAGTTCTTC	CASRKGREGYNEQFF
many	-	TRBV5-1	16	TRBJ2-7	TGCGCCAGCAGCTTGGAAGGCAGTCTGCTCTCCTACGAGCAGTACTTC	CASSLEGSLLSYEQYF
-	-	TRBV7-2	15	TRBJ2-7	TGTGCCAGCAGCCCCCCGGGGCAGGGAGGCTACGAGCAGTACTTC	CASSPPGQGGYEQYF
few	-	TRBV6-5	15	TRBJ1-5	TGTGCCAGCAGTTACTCGGCAGGGAACAATCAGCCCCAGCATTTT	CASSYSAGNNQPQHF
many	TRBD1	TRBV13	12	TRBJ2-4	TGTGCCAGCAGCGAGATGGGACAGTCTCAGTACTTC	CASSEMGQSQYF
-	TRBD1	TRBV11-2	16	TRBJ2-2	TGTGCCAGCAGCTTAGGTGGGACAGGGTTCCCCAGGGAGCTGTTTTTT	CASSLGGTGFPRELFF
many	-	TRBV20-1	15	TRBJ2-5	TGCAGTGCTAGAGTTTTTCTGGGAACAGCGGAGACCCAGTACTTC	CSARVFLGTAETQYF
few	-	TRBV7-2	14	TRBJ1-1	TGTGCCAGCAGCTTAGCGCGGCTGAACACTGAAGCTTTCTTT	CASSLARLNTEAFF
-	TRBD2	TRBV20-1	15	TRBJ2-1	TGCAGTGCTCGGATGCTAGCGGGGGCCTACAATGAGCAGTTCTTC	CSARMLAGAYNEQFF
few	-	TRBV6-2/TRBV6-3	13	TRBJ1-1	TGTGCCAGCAGTTACCTGTCCGGTTCGGAAGCTTTCTTT	CASSYLSGSEAFF
few	TRBD2	TRBV3-1	15	TRBJ2-3	TGTGCCAGCAGCCAAGCGGGGGGGCCTGGGGATACGCAGTATTTT	CASSQAGGPGDTQYF
many	-	TRBV28	15	TRBJ2-1	TGTGCCAGCAGTGGCTACTTGGACTCCTACAATGAGCAGTTCTTC	CASSGYLDSYNEQFF
-	-	TRBV28	16	TRBJ1-5	TGTGCCAGCAGTACAGCAGGGAAGGGTAGCAATCAGCCCCAGCATTTT	CASSTAGKGSNQPQHF
few	TRBD1	TRBV7-8	15	TRBJ2-7	TGTGCCAGCAGCTTAGAAGGACAGGGTATCTACGAGCAGTACTTC	CASSLEGQGIYEQYF
few	TRBD1	TRBV7-2	13	TRBJ2-7	TGTGCCAGCAGCCCGACAGGGATGAACGAGCAGTACTTC	CASSPTGMNEQYF
many	TRBD1	TRBV27	18	TRBJ1-1	TGTGCCAGCAGTTTTCAAAGGGGGCCCACTATAGGGAACACTGAAGCTTTCTTT	CASSFQRGPTIGNTEAFF
few	-	TRBV7-2	13	TRBJ2-7	TGTGCCAGCAGCCCCGGGCCCCATAGAGAGCAGTACTTC	CASSPGPHREQYF
-	TRBD2	TRBV12-3/TRBV12-4	16	TRBJ2-1	TGTGCCAGCAGTTTAAAGAGCGGGAGGGCCGGCAATGAGCAGTTCTTC	CASSLKSGRAGNEQFF
many	-	TRBV5-6	14	TRBJ2-2	TGTGCCAGCAGCTTGCTAGTTAACACCGGGGAGCTGTTTTTT	CASSLLVNTGELFF
many	TRBD1	TRBV4-1	15	TRBJ1-2	TGCGCCAGCAGGGGACAGGAAAAATCTAACTATGGCTACACCTTC	CASRGQEKSNYGYTF
few	TRBD2	TRBV10-3	15	TRBJ2-3	TGTGCCATCAGCGCCGTGGGGGGGTTGACAGATACGCAGTATTTT	CAISAVGGLTDTQYF
many	TRBD2	TRBV5-4	15	TRBJ2-1	TGTGCCAGCAGACCTCTAGCGGGAGAAGGCAATGAGCAGTTCTTC	CASRPLAGEGNEQFF
few	TRBD1	TRBV7-2	14	TRBJ2-1	TGTGCCAGCAGCTTAGACAGGACAGGACGTGAGCAGTTCTTC	CASSLDRTGREQFF
-	-	TRBV2	14	TRBJ1-2	TGTGCCAGCAGGCGAACTTTGGGAGTGGGCGGCTACACCTTC	CASRRTLGVGGYTF
few	TRBD2	TRBV7-9	15	TRBJ2-1	TGTGCCAGCAGCTTAAGGCTAGCGGGAGGCGATGAGCAGTTCTTC	CASSLRLAGGDEQFF
few	-	TRBV10-2	13	TRBJ1-5	TGCGCCACCCGGAATGCCGGAAATCAGCCCCAGCATTTT	CATRNAGNQPQHF
-	TRBD1	TRBV4-3	15	TRBJ2-3	TGCGCCAGCAGCCAGGACACAGGGGCGGCAGATACGCAGTATTTT	CASSQDTGAADTQYF
few	-	TRBV20-1	14	TRBJ2-7	TGCAGTGCTAGAGTGTTTGGAGGGACCTACGAGCAGTACTTC	CSARVFGGTYEQYF
-	TRBD1	TRBV5-1	15	TRBJ1-2	TGCGCCAGCAGCTTGGCAATGGGACAGGGGAATGGCTACACCTTC	CASSLAMGQGNGYTF
many	-	TRBV5-1	12	TRBJ1-2	TGCGCCAGCAGGGCGAGTGACTATGGCTACACCTTC	CASRASDYGYTF
many	-	TRBV5-6	17	TRBJ1-3	TGTGCCAGCAGCTCCAACCTGGGGAGGCCATCTGGAAACACCATATATTTT	CASSSNLGRPSGNTIYF
-	TRBD1	TRBV11-2	17	TRBJ1-6	TGTGCCAGCAGCCTTAGACCGACAGGGACCGATAATTCACCCCTCCACTTT	CASSLRPTGTDNSPLHF
-	-	TRBV20-1	13	TRBJ2-3	TGCAGTGTGTTTGCGACTAGCACAGATACGCAGTATTTT	CSVFATSTDTQYF
few	TRBD1	TRBV5-5	16	TRBJ1-5	TGTGCCAGCAGCTTGGGGGCAGGGGGAAGCAATCAGCCCCAGCATTTT	CASSLGAGGSNQPQHF
-	TRBD1	TRBV11-2	15	TRBJ1-2	TGTGCCAGCAGCTTAGCAGGGGGCGTAAACTATGGCTACACCTTC	CASSLAGGVNYGYTF
many	-	TRBV5-1	13	TRBJ2-2	TGCGCCAGCAGCGAGGTTAGCACCGGGGAGCTGTTTTTT	CASSEVSTGELFF
many	TRBD2	TRBV7-2	16	TRBJ2-7	TGTGCCAGCAGCTTTAGCGGGTTTTCTAGCTCCTACGAGCAGTACTTC	CASSFSGFSSSYEQYF
many	-	TRBV4-2	16	TRBJ2-3	TGTGCCAGCACCCCCGGGACTGGGGGATTCACAGATACGCAGTATTTT	CASTPGTGGFTDTQYF
-	-	TRBV5-1	15	TRBJ2-5	TGCGCCAGCAGCTTGGTGCCGGGGGCACGAGAGACCCAGTACTTC	CASSLVPGARETQYF
few	-	TRBV27	15	TRBJ2-7	TGTGCCAGCAGTAAACCCTCGACAGGCTCCTACGAGCAGTACTTC	CASSKPSTGSYEQYF